The 23 T cell receptor beta chains below come from one sample, sequenced in a study of T cell changes during pregnancy in multiple sclerosis. Clones were read by immunoSEQ multiplex PCR, and TCRdb kept only the in-frame ones, dropping some. Here the sample spans 45,000 to 65,000 clones, under 95% being singletons. Sequences were derived from peripheral blood, sampled after pregnancy. The receptors derive from a female donor in good health, enrolled as a control in a pregnancy study.

The V gene is TRBV10-3, the J gene TRBJ2-4, with 8 bases matching TRBD1. The junction had 10 bases not matched to a gene; V was cut back by 6 bases and J by 0 bases. This CDR3 is 17 amino acids long. CDR1 ENHRY and CDR2 SYGVKD come from the germline V gene. In nucleotides, the CDR3 is TGTGCCATCAGAACCACACGGACAGGGCTAGCCAAAAACATTCAGTACTTC. It translates to CAIRTTRTGLAKNIQYF.

The chain combines TRBV7-2 with TRBJ2-1; D is perhaps TRBD2 (6 bases). Germline values: CDR1 SGHTA, CDR2 FQGNSA. This CDR3 contains 14 residues. V shed 5 bases and J shed 15 bases, with 23 bases lying between them. CDR3 sequence: CASSETRNARKMFF. The CDR3 coding sequence is TGTGCCAGCAGCGAGACTAGAAACGCACGAAAAATGTTCTTC. The entire variable domain, with the rest obtained from reference TRBV7-2 and TRBJ2-1, is as follows: GAGVSQSPSNKVTEKGKDVELRCDPISGHTALYWYRQSLGQGLEFLIYFQGNSAPDKSGLPSDRFSAERTGGSVSTLTIQRTQQEDSAVYLCASSETRNARKMFFGPGTRLTVL.

The rearrangement joins TRBV7-6 to TRBJ2-5; TRBD1 aligns across 7 bases. The ends lost 6 bases at V and 4 bases at J; junction bases unmatched: 5. The CDR3 has 13 amino acids. Germline V CDR1 and CDR2: SGHVS, FNYEAQ. In nucleotides, the CDR3 is TGTGCCAGCAGGGCAGGGGGTGGAGAGACCCAGTACTTC. Amino acid sequence: CASRAGGGETQYF. The full variable domain, with the rest looked up from reference TRBV7-6 and TRBJ2-5, is GAGVSQSPRYKVTKRGQDVALRCDPISGHVSLYWYRQALGQGPEFLTYFNYEAQQDKSGLPNDRFSAERPEGSISTLTIQRTEQRDSAMYRCASRAGGGETQYFGPGTRLLVL.

This chain uses TRBV7-2 with TRBJ2-7; possible D gene TRBD2, 6 bases. V shed 1 base and J shed 2 bases, with 9 bases lying between them. Looked up from germline, CDR1 is SGHTA and CDR2 is FQGNSA. This CDR3 is built from 14 residues. CDR3 sequence: CASSLVASAYEQYF. CDR3 DNA: TGTGCCAGCAGCTTAGTAGCTAGCGCCTACGAGCAGTACTTC.

The chain combines TRBV11-3 with TRBJ2-1, with D possibly being TRBD2 (8 bases). Trimming stripped 1 base from V and 4 bases from J, with 17 bases between. The CDR3 consists of 17 residues. Germline V gene lookup returns CDR1 SGHNT and CDR2 YENEEA. CDR3 coding DNA: TGTGCCAGCAGCTTAGGGCGGACTAGCAGGGGGTACAATGAGCAGTTCTTC. Protein product: CASSLGRTSRGYNEQFF.

The CDR3 protein is CASSPGDGNQPQHF. The DNA of the CDR3 is TGCGCCAGCAGCCCGGGTGATGGAAATCAGCCCCAGCATTTT. The chain couples TRBV5-1 to TRBJ1-5; D remains ambiguous. The CDR3 has 14 residues. Germline CDR1 reads SGHRS; CDR2 reads YFSETQ. The germline V and J ends were trimmed by 4 bases and 4 bases, with 12 bases remaining between them.

The table lists this clone with a count of one. This chain connects TRBV10-3 to TRBJ1-6; D is unclear. Per germline, CDR1 ENHRY and CDR2 SYGVKD. The V and J ends lost 3 bases and 7 bases respectively, with 4 bases between them. The CDR3 has 12 amino acids. CDR3 amino acids: CAISDGNSPLHF. The CDR3 DNA is TGTGCCATCAGTGACGGGAATTCACCCCTCCACTTT.

V is TRBV10-3 and J is TRBJ2-7, with D possibly matching TRBD1 (5 bases). V was cut by 5 bases and J by 6 bases, with 11 bases left in between. CDR3 length: 12 residues. Germline V CDR1 and CDR2: ENHRY, SYGVKD. In DNA, the CDR3 is TGTGCCATCAGTCGACAGCCGGGCGAGCAGTACTTC. Translating gives CAISRQPGEQYF.

The V call is TRBV7-9, the J call TRBJ2-3, with 10 bases matching TRBD1. CDR1 and CDR2 from the germline V gene are SEHNR and FQNEAQ (reference sequence). This CDR3 region has 16 residues. The ends lost 5 bases at V and 7 bases at J; junction bases unmatched: 12. CDR3 amino acids: CASSVGTGTGVNTQYF. CDR3 DNA sequence: TGTGCCAGCAGCGTAGGCACCGGGACAGGGGTAAATACGCAGTATTTT.

This clone was seen just once. This chain joins TRBV18 and TRBJ2-1; 11 positions agree with TRBD2. Trimming took 8 bases from V and 6 from J; bases not matched to a gene: 6. This CDR3 has 14 residues. Per germline, CDR1 KGHSH and CDR2 LQKENI. The CDR3 loop reads CASQTSGKVNEQFF. The CDR3 nucleotides are TGTGCCAGCCAGACTAGCGGGAAGGTCAATGAGCAGTTCTTC.

The DNA for the CDR3 is TGTGCCAGCAGCCATAATTTGGTAGGGAGTCCCTACAATGAGCAGTTCTTC. Its protein is CASSHNLVGSPYNEQFF. The V and J genes are TRBV7-9 and TRBJ2-1, with D maybe TRBD2 (5 bases). The CDR3 is made up of 17 amino acids. The germline CDR1 and CDR2 sequences are SEHNR and FQNEAQ (reference sequence). The germline V and J ends were trimmed by 5 bases and 2 bases, with 19 bases remaining between them.

V gene TRBV21-1 combines with J gene TRBJ2-1; the table's TRBD2 call for D was not verified on the DNA. TRBV21-1 is shown as a pseudogene. This CDR3 region has 17 residues. The CDR3 DNA reads TGTGCCAGCAGCAAAGTTAAGAGCGGGAGGTTTTTTAATGAGCAGTTCTTC. It yields the protein CASSKVKSGRFFNEQFF.

The V gene is TRBV6-5, the J gene TRBJ1-2; D might be TRBD1 (6 bases). Germline V gene sequence: CDR1 MNHEY, CDR2 SVGAGI. The V gene lost 1 base and the J gene lost 8 bases, with 11 bases spanning the gap. This CDR3 is built from 13 residues. The chain's CDR3 is CASSYYRDGGYTF. The CDR3 coding sequence is TGTGCCAGCAGTTACTACAGGGATGGGGGCTACACCTTC.

The chain recombines TRBV12-5 with TRBJ2-1; 12 bases line up with TRBD2. Germline CDR1 is LGHNT and CDR2 is FRNRAP. This CDR3 spans 15 amino acids. Unmatched junction bases numbered 3, after V lost 5 bases and J lost 4 bases. The CDR3 DNA sequence: TGTGCTAGTGGTCGGACTAGCGGGATTTACAATGAGCAGTTCTTC. Its protein is CASGRTSGIYNEQFF.

This clone occurred once. The genes are TRBV28 and TRBJ1-4; D possibly corresponds to TRBD1 (5 bases). Germline V gene sequence: CDR1 MDHEN, CDR2 SYDVKM. V shed 6 bases and J shed 4 bases, with 12 bases lying between them. The CDR3 runs to 14 residues. The DNA of the CDR3 is TGTGCCAGCAGATTAGCAGGGATTAATGAAAAACTGTTTTTT. It yields the protein CASRLAGINEKLFF.

This clone has just one count. The sample contains more than one DNA sequence encoding this CDR3. The chain uses TRBV5-1 and TRBJ1-1; D is possibly TRBD1 (5 bases). CDR1 and CDR2 from the germline V gene are SGHRS and YFSETQ. With 0 bases removed from V and 4 bases from J, the gap between germline ends came to 10 bases. The CDR3 consists of 14 residues. The CDR3 DNA follows: TGCGCCAGCAGCTTGGCCGGGGGAATCACTGAAGCTTTCTTT. Amino acids: CASSLAGGITEAFF.

The chain uses TRBV19 and TRBJ1-5; the D is unclear. The CDR3 is 18 residues long. The V and J ends lost 5 bases and 1 base respectively, with 21 bases between them. Looked up from germline, CDR1 is LNHDA and CDR2 is SQIVND (reference sequence). The chain's CDR3 is CASSPLGGRERSNQPQHF. As DNA, the CDR3 is TGTGCCAGTAGTCCCTTAGGTGGGAGGGAGCGAAGCAATCAGCCCCAGCATTTT. Combining the CDR3 with reference TRBV19 and TRBJ1-5 gives the whole variable domain DGGITQSPKYLFRKEGQNVTLSCEQNLNHDAMYWYRQDPGQGLRLIYYSQIVNDFQKGDIAEGYSVSREKKESFPLTVTSAQKNPTAFYLCASSPLGGRERSNQPQHFGDGTRLSIL.

The chain recombines TRBV9 with TRBJ1-3; TRBD1 matches at 11 bases. With V trimmed by 3 bases and J by 6 bases, 8 bases remained unmatched. Looked up from germline, CDR1 is SGDLS and CDR2 is YYNGEE. This CDR3 contains 16 residues. CDR3 in DNA: TGTGCCAGCAGCGCCGGGGGCGGACAGGGGGCAAACACCATATATTTT. This translates into CASSAGGGQGANTIYF. Using reference TRBV9 and TRBJ1-3 for the parts outside the CDR3, the full variable domain is DSGVTQTPKHLITATGQRVTLRCSPRSGDLSVYWYQQSLDQGLQFLIQYYNGEERAKGNILERFSAQQFPDLHSELNLSSLELGDSALYFCASSAGGGQGANTIYFGEGSWLTVV.

CDR3 nucleotide sequence: TGTGCCAGCAGTTACGCAGGGTCCGAGGAGCCCCAGCATTTT. Its protein product is CASSYAGSEEPQHF. The rearrangement joins TRBV6-6 to TRBJ1-5, with D possibly TRBD1 on 5 matching bases. CDR3 size: 14 residues. Germline V gene lookup returns CDR1 MNHNY and CDR2 SVGAGI (reference sequence). V lost 2 bases and J 8 bases, leaving 13 bases between the germline ends.

To note about this clone: The same CDR3 can be traced to other DNA sequences in this sample. The CDR3 loop is CASSYGQQGFGQFF. The CDR3 DNA reads as TGTGCCAGCAGTTACGGACAACAGGGGTTCGGGCAGTTCTTC. This sequence joins TRBV6-5 and TRBJ2-1; the match to TRBD1 covers 7 bases. The trim removed 2 bases at V and 12 bases at J, leaving 10 bases unmatched. CDR1 and CDR2 from the germline V gene are MNHEY and SVGAGI. The length of the CDR3 is 14 residues.

The V call is TRBV5-1, the J call TRBJ1-2; TRBD1 agrees at 8 bases. The germline V gene has CDR1 SGHRS and CDR2 YFSETQ. This CDR3 has 13 residues. V gave up 4 bases and J gave up 7 bases; unmatched junction bases: 6. The CDR3: CASSLDRDGGYTF. The CDR3, as DNA: TGCGCCAGCAGCCTGGACAGGGATGGTGGCTACACCTTC.

The rearrangement joins TRBV6-5 to TRBJ1-2, with D possibly being TRBD1 (5 bases). The CDR3 has 14 amino acids. V gave up 7 bases and J gave up 2 bases, with 14 bases separating them. Germline values: CDR1 MNHEY, CDR2 SVGAGI. The CDR3 coding sequence is TGTGCCAGCATACGGGGGAGGGGCAACTATGGCTACACCTTC. Protein: CASIRGRGNYGYTF.

V gene TRBV4-3 combines with J gene TRBJ2-1; 10 nucleotides line up with TRBD2. The CDR3 has 17 amino acids. Germline loops: CDR1 LGHNA, CDR2 YSLEER. V lost 3 bases, J lost 5 bases, and 10 bases stayed unmatched. The CDR3 coding sequence is TGCGCCAGCAGCCAGGATATTCTAGCGGGAGATAACAATGAGCAGTTCTTC. Its translation: CASSQDILAGDNNEQFF.